Sequencing of this TCR beta chain was carried out in a study of shared clonotypes between healthy human individuals. The method was immunoSEQ multiplex PCR; TCRdb's version includes in-frame clones alone and lacks a portion of them. Here the sample spans under 550,000 clones, approximately 95% being singletons. Specimen: naive CD4+ T cells sorted from blood. Subset of the sample: CD45RA+ positively selected. This receptor was taken from a woman in her twenties or thirties in good health.

The CDR3 region has the DNA TGTGCCAGCAGTGAAGCGCGGGAGAGTGGGACAGGGCCCTACATTCTCCATATGAACACTGAAGCTTTCTTT. Translated, it gives CASSEARESGTGPYILHMNTEAFF. The chain couples TRBV6-1 to TRBJ1-1; 9 nucleotides align to TRBD1. The J segment lost 0 bases and the V segment lost 0 bases, leaving 26 bases of the junction unmatched. Germline V gene sequence: CDR1 MNHNS, CDR2 SASEGT. CDR3 size: 24 residues.